The clone carrying this TCR beta chain was seen a handful of times. These data are taken from a study of T cells in Graves' hyperthyroidism and ophthalmopathy. Trimming removed 1 base from V and 2 bases from J; junction bases left unmatched: 5. This CDR3 is built from 17 residues. CDR1 and CDR2 (germline): SNHLY, FYNNEI. RNA transcripts were the template for amplifying TCR beta CDR3 regions. During a first-round RT-PCR of the TCR CDR3, the HTBI primer set was used. TCRdb re-analysed the multiplex PCR reads in MiXCR, keeping a single row per CDR3 protein. The sample lists roughly 500,000 distinct CDR3 sequences; roughly a quarter were seen once.

This TCR was sampled from a woman aged 30 to 39 with Graves' ophthalmopathy. The sample comprised blood. The J gene is TRBJ1-5, the V gene TRBV2; 10 bases align to TRBD1. CDR3 sequence (DNA): TGTGCCAGCAGTGAAGGGGGACAGGGGCGGGGCAATCAGCCCCAGCATTTT. This sequence encodes CASSEGGQGRGNQPQHF.